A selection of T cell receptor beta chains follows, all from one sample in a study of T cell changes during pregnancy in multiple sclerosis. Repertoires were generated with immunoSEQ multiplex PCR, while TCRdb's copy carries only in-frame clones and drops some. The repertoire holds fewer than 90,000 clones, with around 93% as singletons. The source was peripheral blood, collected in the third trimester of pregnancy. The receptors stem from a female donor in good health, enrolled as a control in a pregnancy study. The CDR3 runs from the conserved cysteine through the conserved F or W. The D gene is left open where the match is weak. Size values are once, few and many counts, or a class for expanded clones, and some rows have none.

DNA: TGTGCCAGCAGCTTAGATCCCCGGACTAGCGGGAGGCCAGAGACCCAGTACTTC
CDR3: CASSLDPRTSGRPETQYF
size: .
D: TRBD2
V: TRBV7-8
J: TRBJ2-5

DNA: TGTGCCAGCAGCTGGTTAGCCGGGAGGGCCGAGACAGATACGCAGTATTTT
CDR3: CASSWLAGRAETDTQYF
size: .
D: TRBD2
V: TRBV7-9
J: TRBJ2-3

DNA: TGTGCCAGCAGCCCGGACACCGCCATCGGCTACACCTTC
CDR3: CASSPDTAIGYTF
size: once
D: .
V: TRBV7-9
J: TRBJ1-2

DNA: TGTGCCAGCAGCTCGGCCGACAGGGGGGGGTACGAGCAGTACTTC
CDR3: CASSSADRGGYEQYF
size: .
D: TRBD1
V: TRBV5-4
J: TRBJ2-7

DNA: TGTGCCAGCGGGACTAGCGGGAGGGGGCCCGATACGCAGTATTTT
CDR3: CASGTSGRGPDTQYF
size: .
D: TRBD2
V: TRBV5-4
J: TRBJ2-3

DNA: TGTGCCAGCTCACAAGGTTTAACGGGAGTCCGTACGCAGTATTTT
CDR3: CASSQGLTGVRTQYF
size: .
D: .
V: TRBV18
J: TRBJ2-3

DNA: TGTGCCAGCAGGTTAGCGGGAGCGGCGCCAGAGACCCAGTACTTC
CDR3: CASRLAGAAPETQYF
size: .
D: TRBD2
V: TRBV2
J: TRBJ2-5

DNA: TGTGCCAGCAGCGAACGGCTCGGGGGTATCGGTGAAAAACTGTTTTTT
CDR3: CASSERLGGIGEKLFF
size: .
D: .
V: TRBV4-2
J: TRBJ1-4

DNA: TGCGCCAGCAGCTGGACCGGGACTAGCGGGGAGACCCAGTACTTC
CDR3: CASSWTGTSGETQYF
size: .
D: TRBD2
V: TRBV5-1
J: TRBJ2-5

DNA: TGTGCCAGCAGGGTAGAACAGGGGCGAGGCTACACCTTC
CDR3: CASRVEQGRGYTF
size: .
D: TRBD1
V: TRBV6-5
J: TRBJ1-2

DNA: TGTGCCTGGATTGGGAGTGAAGGGAGACGAGAGACCCAGTACTTC
CDR3: CAWIGSEGRRETQYF
size: .
D: .
V: TRBV30
J: TRBJ2-5

DNA: TGTGCCAGCAGTGAAGAGGGGCGGGAGTACAATGAGCAGTTCTTC
CDR3: CASSEEGREYNEQFF
size: .
D: TRBD2
V: TRBV25-1
J: TRBJ2-1

DNA: TGTGCCAGCAGCTTAGGAGGCGGGGGCGCTGGCACCGGGGAGCTGTTTTTT
CDR3: CASSLGGGGAGTGELFF
size: .
D: .
V: TRBV13
J: TRBJ2-2

DNA: TGCGCCAGCAGCTCCGGACTAGCGGGAGGGCCCGGGGAGCTGTTTTTT
CDR3: CASSSGLAGGPGELFF
size: .
D: TRBD2
V: TRBV5-1
J: TRBJ2-2

DNA: TGTGCCAGCAGTTTAACGGGGTTTGGCTACACCTTC
CDR3: CASSLTGFGYTF
size: .
D: .
V: TRBV27
J: TRBJ1-2

DNA: TGCGCCAGCAGCCCATCAGCGGCCAAAAACATTCAGTACTTC
CDR3: CASSPSAAKNIQYF
size: few
D: .
V: TRBV4-1
J: TRBJ2-4

DNA: TGCGCCAGCAGCTTTGGGGGGGACACTGAAGCTTTCTTT
CDR3: CASSFGGDTEAFF
size: .
D: .
V: TRBV5-1
J: TRBJ1-1

DNA: TGCGCCAGCAGCTTGGGTCCCGGGAGCTCAAAGATTGCGCAGTTCTTC
CDR3: CASSLGPGSSKIAQFF
size: .
D: .
V: TRBV5-1
J: TRBJ2-1

DNA: TGTGCCAGCAGCATGGAGCTAGGTCCCTACGAGCAGTACTTC
CDR3: CASSMELGPYEQYF
size: .
D: .
V: TRBV5-4
J: TRBJ2-7

DNA: TGTGCCAGCAGTTTAGCACCTTCGCGGGACACCATATATTTT
CDR3: CASSLAPSRDTIYF
size: .
D: .
V: TRBV6-5
J: TRBJ1-3

DNA: TGCGCCAGCAGCTTAGGGGTTTCTGGAAACACCATATATTTT
CDR3: CASSLGVSGNTIYF
size: once
D: .
V: TRBV5-1
J: TRBJ1-3

DNA: TGCGCCAGCAGCTTGGCCGGTCTTAACAATGAGCAGTTCTTC
CDR3: CASSLAGLNNEQFF
size: .
D: .
V: TRBV5-1
J: TRBJ2-1

DNA: TGTGCCAGCAGACTCCAGACAGGTGCCTACGAGCAGTACTTC
CDR3: CASRLQTGAYEQYF
size: .
D: .
V: TRBV2
J: TRBJ2-7

DNA: TGTGCCAGCAGTTTAGGGACAGGGAACACTGAAGCTTTCTTT
CDR3: CASSLGTGNTEAFF
size: .
D: TRBD1
V: TRBV28
J: TRBJ1-1

DNA: TGTGCCAGTAGTCCGATCAAAGCGGGAGGGCGGCAAGAGACCCAGTACTTC
CDR3: CASSPIKAGGRQETQYF
size: .
D: TRBD2
V: TRBV19
J: TRBJ2-5

DNA: TGTGCCATCAGTGAGTCGAAGGAGATAACTGAAGCTTTCTTT
CDR3: CAISESKEITEAFF
size: .
D: .
V: TRBV10-3
J: TRBJ1-1

DNA: TGTGCCAGCAGAACAGGTCTTCCCATGAACACTGAAGCTTTCTTT
CDR3: CASRTGLPMNTEAFF
size: once
D: .
V: TRBV2
J: TRBJ1-1

DNA: TGTGCCAGCAGCCCCAGGGGGACAGGGACCTACGAGCAGTACTTC
CDR3: CASSPRGTGTYEQYF
size: .
D: TRBD1
V: TRBV7-2
J: TRBJ2-7

DNA: TGTGCCATCAGGGAAGCGGGTAGCTCCTACGAGCAGTACTTC
CDR3: CAIREAGSSYEQYF
size: .
D: .
V: TRBV10-3
J: TRBJ2-7

DNA: TGTGCCAGCAGTTCTCCCCGACAGGGGCCGCCGGATACGCAGTATTTT
CDR3: CASSSPRQGPPDTQYF
size: .
D: TRBD1
V: TRBV6-5
J: TRBJ2-3

DNA: TGTGCCAGCAGCGGGGGGAGACAGAACTACGAGCAGTACTTC
CDR3: CASSGGRQNYEQYF
size: .
D: .
V: TRBV7-9
J: TRBJ2-7

DNA: TGTGCCAGCAGCCCCTCGGTTGAGGTACATAATGAAAAACTGTTTTTT
CDR3: CASSPSVEVHNEKLFF
size: .
D: .
V: TRBV7-8
J: TRBJ1-4

DNA: TGTGCCAGCAGCGAAACGACAGGGGAGGGGAGCGAAAAACTGTTTTTT
CDR3: CASSETTGEGSEKLFF
size: .
D: TRBD1
V: TRBV9
J: TRBJ1-4

DNA: TGTGCCAGTAGTATCGGGGGAGATGAGCAGTTCTTC
CDR3: CASSIGGDEQFF
size: .
D: .
V: TRBV19
J: TRBJ2-1

DNA: TGTGCCAGCAGCCCTCACTTTCCGGGACAGTATGCCGAGACCCAGTACTTC
CDR3: CASSPHFPGQYAETQYF
size: .
D: TRBD1
V: TRBV7-2
J: TRBJ2-5

DNA: TGTGCCAGCAGCCCCTCTGGGAGAACGCAGTATTTT
CDR3: CASSPSGRTQYF
size: .
D: .
V: TRBV9
J: TRBJ2-3

DNA: TGTGCCATCAGCGAGAGCGGGGTAAACACCGGGGAGCTGTTTTTT
CDR3: CAISESGVNTGELFF
size: .
D: TRBD2
V: TRBV10-3
J: TRBJ2-2

DNA: TGTGCCAGCAGCTTGTTCGGGACAGGTTTTGGGAACACCGGGGAGCTGTTTTTT
CDR3: CASSLFGTGFGNTGELFF
size: .
D: TRBD1
V: TRBV14
J: TRBJ2-2

DNA: TGTGCCAGCAGCCCCGGACTAGCGGGAGGGACAGCACACACAGATACGCAGTATTTT
CDR3: CASSPGLAGGTAHTDTQYF
size: .
D: TRBD2
V: TRBV7-7
J: TRBJ2-3

DNA: TGTGCCAGCAGTTTGTATCAGGGGCTTGAAGCTTTCTTT
CDR3: CASSLYQGLEAFF
size: .
D: .
V: TRBV27
J: TRBJ1-1

DNA: TGTGCCAGCAGCCCCTCCGGCGCTGGAGAGGCTGGAAACACCATATATTTT
CDR3: CASSPSGAGEAGNTIYF
size: .
D: .
V: TRBV5-4
J: TRBJ1-3

DNA: TGTGCCAGCAGTGAAGGGACAGGGGGCGCAACGCCCTACGAGCAGTACTTC
CDR3: CASSEGTGGATPYEQYF
size: .
D: TRBD1
V: TRBV6-1
J: TRBJ2-7

DNA: TGTGCCAGCAGTCCCACAGGGAACGGCGTCGGTGAAAAACTGTTTTTT
CDR3: CASSPTGNGVGEKLFF
size: .
D: .
V: TRBV2
J: TRBJ1-4

DNA: TGTGCCAGCAGCGAAAGGACAGGCGGCAAAGAAAAACTGTTTTTT
CDR3: CASSERTGGKEKLFF
size: .
D: TRBD1
V: TRBV13
J: TRBJ1-4

DNA: TGTGCCAGCAGCCAGGGACTAGCGGGAGAGGCCACCGGGGAGCTGTTTTTT
CDR3: CASSQGLAGEATGELFF
size: .
D: TRBD2
V: TRBV4-2
J: TRBJ2-2

DNA: TGTGCCAGCAGCCAAGTGGGCAGAACGAGAAACACTGAAGCTTTCTTT
CDR3: CASSQVGRTRNTEAFF
size: .
D: .
V: TRBV14
J: TRBJ1-1

DNA: TGCGCCAGCAGCTTGGATCCGGGAAGGAGCTACGAGCAGTACTTC
CDR3: CASSLDPGRSYEQYF
size: .
D: .
V: TRBV5-1
J: TRBJ2-7

DNA: TGTGCCAGCCGCGCCGACAGGGGTAATGAAAAACTGTTTTTT
CDR3: CASRADRGNEKLFF
size: once
D: TRBD1
V: TRBV2
J: TRBJ1-4

DNA: TGTGCCAGCAGTTTGTTGGCTAGCGCTATTAGCACAGATACGCAGTATTTT
CDR3: CASSLLASAISTDTQYF
size: .
D: .
V: TRBV28
J: TRBJ2-3

DNA: TGCGCCAGCAGCCCGCGGACAGGGGAAAGCACAGATACGCAGTATTTT
CDR3: CASSPRTGESTDTQYF
size: .
D: TRBD1
V: TRBV5-1
J: TRBJ2-3

DNA: TGTGCCAGCAGTCGATGGACAGGACCCAATCAGCCCCAGCATTTT
CDR3: CASSRWTGPNQPQHF
size: .
D: TRBD1
V: TRBV2
J: TRBJ1-5

DNA: TGTGCCAGTAGTTCCTCATCCCGGAGGACCGAAAAACTGTTTTTT
CDR3: CASSSSSRRTEKLFF
size: .
D: .
V: TRBV19
J: TRBJ1-4

DNA: TGTGCCAGCTCACTTCAGGACAGGGACACTGAAGCTTTCTTT
CDR3: CASSLQDRDTEAFF
size: .
D: TRBD1
V: TRBV18
J: TRBJ1-1

DNA: TGTGCCAGCAGCCAAGTGGGGACAGCCTACGAGCAGTACTTC
CDR3: CASSQVGTAYEQYF
size: .
D: TRBD1
V: TRBV4-2
J: TRBJ2-7

DNA: TGTGCCAGCAGCCGCCGGGACAGGGGGCAGGAAAAACTGTTTTTT
CDR3: CASSRRDRGQEKLFF
size: .
D: TRBD1
V: TRBV28
J: TRBJ1-4

DNA: TGTGCCAGCAGTTTATACCACAGGGGCCAATCCTCATATGGCTACACCTTC
CDR3: CASSLYHRGQSSYGYTF
size: .
D: TRBD1
V: TRBV28
J: TRBJ1-2

DNA: TGTGCCAGTAGGCCGGGACAGGGGTCCTACAATGAGCAGTTCTTC
CDR3: CASRPGQGSYNEQFF
size: .
D: TRBD1
V: TRBV19
J: TRBJ2-1

DNA: TGTGCCAGCAGTGTGCTAGCGGGAGATCAAGAGACCCAGTACTTC
CDR3: CASSVLAGDQETQYF
size: few
D: TRBD2
V: TRBV6-4
J: TRBJ2-5

DNA: TGTGCCTGGGGGGAGGGGACAGGTCAGCCCCAGCATTTT
CDR3: CAWGEGTGQPQHF
size: once
D: TRBD1
V: TRBV30
J: TRBJ1-5

DNA: TGTGCCAGCTCCCTAGGGGTGGGTTACGAGCAGTACTTC
CDR3: CASSLGVGYEQYF
size: .
D: .
V: TRBV18
J: TRBJ2-7